The rows below give T cell receptor beta chains drawn from one sample of a study of human T cells and chemical hapten exposure. Each CDR3 protein is one row after TCRdb ran MiXCR on the RACE reads. The table lists about 82,000 distinct CDR3 sequences, approximately 13% of them singletons. The sample consisted of whole blood, taken in connection with sensitization to the hapten diphenylcyclopropenone (DPC). The receptors originated from a woman between 50 and 59 years old with alopecia areata. Some clones in this sample may be carry-over from other donors' samples. CDR3s include the opening cysteine and the closing phenylalanine or tryptophan. Fields, in order: J gene, clone size, V gene, D gene, CDR3 DNA, CDR3 protein. D genes are given only for firm matches. Expanded clones get a size class; other rows say once, few or many, or leave the size out.

>TRBJ1-3|many|TRBV7-9|TRBD1
TGTGCCAGCAGCTCGGGGGACAGGTCTTACTCTGGAAACACCATATATTTT
CASSSGDRSYSGNTIYF
>TRBJ2-2|few|TRBV18|-
TGTGCCAGCTCACTGGACAGAGACACCGGGGAGCTGTTTTTT
CASSLDRDTGELFF
>TRBJ2-7|many|TRBV11-2|-
TGTGCCAGCAAAGTGCCCGGGTTCGGCGAGCAGTACTTC
CASKVPGFGEQYF
>TRBJ1-1|few|TRBV30|-
TGTGCCTGGAGTGTACGGCAGAACACTGAAGCTTTCTTT
CAWSVRQNTEAFF
>TRBJ2-1|many|TRBV3-1|-
TGTGCCAGCAGTATCCAGGTGAATGAGCAGTTCTTC
CASSIQVNEQFF
>TRBJ2-5|many|TRBV11-2|TRBD2
TGTGCCAGCAGCTTACCGTACAGGCGGGAGTGGGAGACCCAGTACTTC
CASSLPYRREWETQYF
>TRBJ1-2|-|TRBV6-5|TRBD1
TGTGCCAGCAGTTTGGAGGGACCGGGACAGGAGAGCTATGGCTACACCTTC
CASSLEGPGQESYGYTF
>TRBJ2-7|few|TRBV4-2|-
TGTGCCAGCAGCCAAGATCAGGGGTACGAGCAGTACTTC
CASSQDQGYEQYF
>TRBJ1-1|-|TRBV12-2|-
TGTGCAAGTCGCTTACAGGGTTTTGTTGACACTGAAGCTTTCTTT
CASRLQGFVDTEAFF
>TRBJ2-3|few|TRBV27|-
TGTGCCAGCAGGGTTTTGGGCACAGATACGCAGTATTTT
CASRVLGTDTQYF
>TRBJ1-1|many|TRBV10-2|TRBD1
TGCGCCAGCAGTGGGGGGCCCCACAGGGGGCGCGAGACTGAAGCTTTCTTT
CASSGGPHRGRETEAFF
>TRBJ1-3|many|TRBV20-1|-
TGCAGTGCTAGAGGTCCAGTCTCTGGAAACACCATATATTTT
CSARGPVSGNTIYF
>TRBJ2-7|-|TRBV6-5|-
TGTGCCAGCAGCCAGCGGTTCGACGAGCAGTACTTC
CASSQRFDEQYF
>TRBJ1-3|many|TRBV19|-
TGTGCCAGTAGCCGGGAGACCTCTGGAAACACCATATATTTT
CASSRETSGNTIYF
>TRBJ1-4|many|TRBV3-1|-
TGTGCCAGCAGCCAACGTCAGATTAATGAAAAACTGTTTTTT
CASSQRQINEKLFF
>TRBJ1-1|many|TRBV20-1|-
TGCAGTGCTAGAGCCCCAGGGACTGAAGCTTTCTTT
CSARAPGTEAFF
>TRBJ2-1|-|TRBV7-2|-
TGTGCCAGCACAAAGGTCGGGGGTCTGCCCTACAATGAGCAGTTCTTC
CASTKVGGLPYNEQFF
>TRBJ2-3|many|TRBV7-9|-
TGTGCCAGCAGCCGGTCCGGGAACACAGATACGCAGTATTTT
CASSRSGNTDTQYF
>TRBJ1-2|-|TRBV5-6|-
TGTGCCAGCAGCCTTGACTATGACTATGGCTACACCTTC
CASSLDYDYGYTF
>TRBJ2-5|few|TRBV5-1|-
TGCGCCAGCAGCTGGACGGTTCAAGAGACCCAGTACTTC
CASSWTVQETQYF
>TRBJ1-1|-|TRBV11-2|-
TGTGCCAGCAGCTTAGTAGTGAACACTGAAGCTTTCTTT
CASSLVVNTEAFF
>TRBJ2-1|many|TRBV20-1|TRBD2
TGCAGTGCTCCCGAGACTAGCGGGAGAAACAATGAGCAGTTCTTC
CSAPETSGRNNEQFF
>TRBJ2-1|many|TRBV6-5|-
TGTGCCAGCAGTCAATACCCAGGGAATGAGCAGTTCTTC
CASSQYPGNEQFF
>TRBJ1-4|many|TRBV7-9|-
TGTGCCAGCAGCTTATTCGCGGCAACTAATGAAAAACTGTTTTTT
CASSLFAATNEKLFF
>TRBJ1-6|many|TRBV27|TRBD1
TGTGCCAGCAGCCGCTGGACAGGGTCTGTCAATTCACCCCTCCACTTT
CASSRWTGSVNSPLHF
>TRBJ2-2|many|TRBV11-2|TRBD2
TGTGCCAGCAGCTTATCCACTAGCGGGAACACCGGGGAGCTGTTTTTT
CASSLSTSGNTGELFF
>TRBJ1-1|few|TRBV12-3/TRBV12-4|TRBD1
TGTGCCAGCAGTCCCGGAACAGGGGAGACTGAAGCTTTCTTT
CASSPGTGETEAFF
>TRBJ2-1|-|TRBV7-9|-
TGTGCCGGACGGGGTTCCTACAATGAGCAGTTCTTC
CAGRGSYNEQFF
>TRBJ2-1|-|TRBV27|-
TGTGCCAGCAGTTTATCACGGCCTGTCCTATCCTACAATGAGCAGTTCTTC
CASSLSRPVLSYNEQFF
>TRBJ1-1|-|TRBV10-2|-
TGCGCCAGCAGTGAAATCTGGGGAAACAGTGAAGCTTTCTTT
CASSEIWGNSEAFF
>TRBJ2-4|many|TRBV10-3|-
TGTGCCATCAGTGATCGGGGGCCCCGGGACATTCAGTACTTC
CAISDRGPRDIQYF
>TRBJ1-5|-|TRBV10-3|-
TGTGCCATCGCGCCGGGAACAAATCAGCCCCAGCATTTT
CAIAPGTNQPQHF
>TRBJ2-3|few|TRBV3-1|-
TGTGCCAGCAGCCAAGCCAGCGGAAGAGGGACTAGCACAGATACGCAGTATTTT
CASSQASGRGTSTDTQYF
>TRBJ2-3|-|TRBV5-1|-
TGCGCCAGCAGCTTGGCCTTCGTCACAGATACGCAGTATTTT
CASSLAFVTDTQYF
>TRBJ2-1|-|TRBV7-9|TRBD2
TGTGCCAGCAGCGACCCAGTGGGACTAGCGGTTAATCCCCTAAACAATGAGCAGTTCTTC
CASSDPVGLAVNPLNNEQFF
>TRBJ1-1|many|TRBV7-9|-
TGTGCCAGCAGCTTAGAAGGGAACACTGAAGCTTTCTTT
CASSLEGNTEAFF
>TRBJ2-1|-|TRBV6-5|TRBD1
TGTGCCAGCAGCCGACAGGGGTTCCACAATGAGCAGTTCTTC
CASSRQGFHNEQFF
>TRBJ2-7|many|TRBV5-1|-
TGCGCCAGCAGCACGGGAGTTAACGAGCAGTACTTC
CASSTGVNEQYF
>TRBJ2-3|few|TRBV9|-
TGTGCCAGCAGCGTCCCAATCTCAGATACGCAGTATTTT
CASSVPISDTQYF
>TRBJ1-2|few|TRBV20-1|-
TGCAGTGCTAGAGATCCGGCAGGGGTGCGCTATGGCTACACCTTC
CSARDPAGVRYGYTF
>TRBJ2-7|many|TRBV7-9|TRBD1
TGTGCCAGCAGCCCCAGGTGGGGGACAGGATCCTACGAGCAGTACTTC
CASSPRWGTGSYEQYF
>TRBJ2-3|few|TRBV6-6|TRBD2
TGTGCCAGCAGCTACTCGGGGGGTGAGGGAGCTGGATATACGCAGTATTTT
CASSYSGGEGAGYTQYF
>TRBJ1-2|-|TRBV20-1|-
TGCAGTGCTGCCGGGAATGGCTACACCTTC
CSAAGNGYTF
>TRBJ2-1|-|TRBV4-1|TRBD2
TGCGCCAGCAGCCAAGATGCTCCGCGGGAGGGCAAGTTCTTC
CASSQDAPREGKFF
>TRBJ2-7|-|TRBV28|TRBD1
TGTGCCAGCAGTCCCGGACAGGGGGTCTACGAGCAGTACTTC
CASSPGQGVYEQYF
>TRBJ2-1|few|TRBV14|-
TGTGCCAGCAGCCCCGGACTAATTTACAATGAGCAGTTCTTC
CASSPGLIYNEQFF
>TRBJ2-7|-|TRBV29-1|-
TGCAGCGTCGAAACCGGACTACCCTACGAGCAGTACTTC
CSVETGLPYEQYF
>TRBJ2-1|-|TRBV12-5|-
TGTGCTAGTGGTTTGGTATCTAGTGGCGGTTTGAGCTCCTACAATGAGCAGTTCTTC
CASGLVSSGGLSSYNEQFF
>TRBJ1-5|few|TRBV3-1|TRBD1
TGTGCCAGCAGCCAAGGGGGGACAGAACAGCCCCAGCATTTT
CASSQGGTEQPQHF
>TRBJ2-2|-|TRBV27|-
TGTGCCAGCAGTGCCACTCCACAGGGAACCGGGGAGCTGTTTTTT
CASSATPQGTGELFF
>TRBJ2-2|few|TRBV2|-
TGTGCCAGCAGTCTCAGGACGGACGGGGAGCTGTTTTTT
CASSLRTDGELFF
>TRBJ2-2|few|TRBV6-2/TRBV6-3|-
TGTGCCAGCCGATACTTTACAGGGACGGTAGACACCGGGGAGCTGTTTTTT
CASRYFTGTVDTGELFF
>TRBJ1-2|few|TRBV29-1|-
TGCAGCGTTGCTATGGGGACGGCGAACTATGGCTACACCTTC
CSVAMGTANYGYTF
>TRBJ1-1|-|TRBV29-1|TRBD1
TGCAGCGTCCGGACAGGGTTCACTGAAGCTTTCTTT
CSVRTGFTEAFF
>TRBJ2-1|many|TRBV2|-
TGTGCCAGCAGTGGGGATAACTCCCATGAGCAGTTCTTC
CASSGDNSHEQFF
>TRBJ2-5|-|TRBV7-2|-
TGTGCCAGCAGTTTAAGTCTGGGACAAGAGACCCAGTACTTC
CASSLSLGQETQYF
>TRBJ2-2|many|TRBV3-1|-
TGTGCCAGCAGCCAAGTACAGGCCGGCGGGGAGCTGTTTTTT
CASSQVQAGGELFF